This T cell receptor (beta chain) was recorded in a study of blood T cells in healthy people across ages. Concerning this clonotype itself: The target antigen is unknown.

The V segment lost 5 bases and the J segment 1 base; nucleotides outside the gene matches: 15. CDR1 and CDR2 (germline): DFQATT, SNEGSKA (reference sequence). The CDR3 totals 18 residues. A second PCR, run for about 6 to 11 cycles, used a sample-barcoded 5' primer plus a J-beta primer mix. Using its own MiXCR run on the 5' RACE reads, TCRdb lists one record per CDR3 protein. This table has about 1,000,000 distinct CDR3 sequences, more than 40% appearing once. The study, taken as a whole, reports: Roughly linearly, TCR beta diversity per million T cells fell as age increased. Donors of long life had a larger count of naive CD4+ cells and greater diversity than aged donors. Diversity was estimated from one million T cells, and these estimates were considered underestimates.

Sequencing input: blood. The rearrangement links TRBV20-1 to TRBJ2-1, with 9 positions matching TRBD2. The receptor comes from a woman aged 60-75 years in good health. Here the CDR3 DNA reads TGCAGTGCTGGGTCCGGGACTAGCAGAATTTCATCCTACAATGAGCAGTTCTTC. Residues: CSAGSGTSRISSYNEQFF.